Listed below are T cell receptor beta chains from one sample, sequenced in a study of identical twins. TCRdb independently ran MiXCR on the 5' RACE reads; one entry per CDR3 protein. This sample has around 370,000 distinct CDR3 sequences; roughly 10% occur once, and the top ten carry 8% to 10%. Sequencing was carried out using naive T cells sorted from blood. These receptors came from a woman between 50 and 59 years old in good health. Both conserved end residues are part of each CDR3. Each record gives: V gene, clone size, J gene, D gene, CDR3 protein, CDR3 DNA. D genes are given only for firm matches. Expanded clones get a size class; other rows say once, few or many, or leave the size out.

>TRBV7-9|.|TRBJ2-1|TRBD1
CAGVLGTGRTFEQFF
TGTGCCGGGGTCCTCGGGACAGGGAGGACATTTGAGCAGTTCTTC
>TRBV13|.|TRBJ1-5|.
CASSLGGTGQPQHF
TGTGCCAGCAGCTTAGGCGGGACCGGGCAGCCCCAGCATTTT
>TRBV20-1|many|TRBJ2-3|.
CSASRPGEADTQYF
TGCAGTGCCAGTCGGCCGGGCGAGGCAGATACGCAGTATTTT
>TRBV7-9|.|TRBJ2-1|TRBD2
CASSLGSGTSGGEQFF
TGTGCCAGCAGCTTGGGCTCCGGGACTAGCGGGGGAGAGCAGTTCTTC
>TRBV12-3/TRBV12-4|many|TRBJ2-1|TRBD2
CASSFRVRRLAGSNEQFF
TGTGCCAGCAGTTTCAGGGTTCGGAGACTAGCGGGATCCAATGAGCAGTTCTTC
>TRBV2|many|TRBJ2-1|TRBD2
CASSEVAGGAEQFF
TGTGCCAGCAGTGAAGTGGCGGGGGGCGCTGAGCAGTTCTTC
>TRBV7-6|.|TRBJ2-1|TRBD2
CASSLRGRGLAVHNEQFF
TGTGCCAGCAGCCTAAGGGGGAGGGGACTAGCGGTTCACAATGAGCAGTTCTTC
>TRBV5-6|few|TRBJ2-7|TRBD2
CASSPSGLYEQYF
TGTGCCAGCAGCCCTAGCGGGCTCTACGAGCAGTACTTC
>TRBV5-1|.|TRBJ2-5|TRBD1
CASSPGQGVALQETQYF
TGCGCCAGCAGCCCCGGACAGGGAGTTGCCCTACAAGAGACCCAGTACTTC
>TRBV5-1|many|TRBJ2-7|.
CASSLAAGSSYEQYF
TGCGCCAGCAGCTTGGCGGCGGGGAGCTCCTACGAGCAGTACTTC
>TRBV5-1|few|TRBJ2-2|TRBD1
CASSLQGVNTGELFF
TGCGCCAGCAGCTTACAGGGGGTGAACACCGGGGAGCTGTTTTTT
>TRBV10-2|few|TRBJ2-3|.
CASSESSFARDTQYF
TGCGCCAGCAGTGAGTCGTCCTTTGCTCGCGATACGCAGTATTTT
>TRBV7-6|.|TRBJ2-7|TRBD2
CASSLVGLAGYEQYF
TGTGCCAGCAGCTTAGTTGGACTAGCGGGCTACGAGCAGTACTTC
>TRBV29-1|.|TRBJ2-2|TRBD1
CSIVDMGQGDTGELFF
TGCAGCATCGTTGATATGGGACAGGGGGACACCGGGGAGCTGTTTTTT
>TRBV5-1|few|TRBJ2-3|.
CASTSSLSTDTQYF
TGCGCCAGCACCTCCTCACTTAGCACAGATACGCAGTATTTT
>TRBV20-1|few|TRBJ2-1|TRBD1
CSAPRRTGAVDEQFF
TGCAGTGCCCCACGAAGGACAGGGGCTGTCGATGAGCAGTTCTTC
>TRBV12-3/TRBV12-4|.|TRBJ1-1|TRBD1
CASSPGTGGLLNTEAFF
TGTGCCAGCAGTCCCGGGACAGGGGGATTATTGAACACTGAAGCTTTCTTT
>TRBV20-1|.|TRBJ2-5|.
CSASAEVGTQYF
TGCAGTGCTTCTGCGGAGGTGGGGACCCAGTACTTC
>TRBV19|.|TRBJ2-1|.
CASSWRLFNEQFF
TGTGCCAGTAGTTGGCGACTTTTCAATGAGCAGTTCTTC
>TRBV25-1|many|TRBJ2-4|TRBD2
CASRGTSGRYKNIQYF
TGTGCCAGCAGAGGGACTAGCGGGAGGTACAAAAACATTCAGTACTTC
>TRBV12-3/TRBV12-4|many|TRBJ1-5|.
CASSPGLKSNQPQHF
TGTGCCAGCAGTCCGGGACTGAAAAGCAATCAGCCCCAGCATTTT
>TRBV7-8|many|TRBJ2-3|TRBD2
CASSLGSLAGGLADTQYF
TGTGCCAGCAGCTTAGGAAGTCTAGCGGGAGGTCTTGCAGATACGCAGTATTTT
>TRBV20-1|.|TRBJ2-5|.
CSARDRSLEVRETQYF
TGCAGTGCTAGAGATCGATCCCTTGAGGTCCGGGAGACCCAGTACTTC
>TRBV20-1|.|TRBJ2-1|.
CSARDLMYNEQFF
TGCAGTGCTAGAGATCTTATGTACAATGAGCAGTTCTTC
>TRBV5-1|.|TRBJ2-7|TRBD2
CASSPGLAGGPGNEQYF
TGCGCCAGCAGCCCTGGACTAGCGGGAGGGCCTGGAAACGAGCAGTACTTC
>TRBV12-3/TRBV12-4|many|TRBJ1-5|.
CASSLSMDPNKPQHF
TGTGCCAGCAGTTTAAGTATGGACCCCAATAAGCCCCAGCATTTT
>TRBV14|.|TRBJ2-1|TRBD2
CASSQGLAGARDNEQFF
TGTGCCAGCAGCCAGGGACTAGCGGGAGCGAGGGACAATGAGCAGTTCTTC
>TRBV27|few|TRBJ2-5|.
CASSPLELWETQYF
TGTGCCAGCAGTCCATTGGAACTCTGGGAGACCCAGTACTTC
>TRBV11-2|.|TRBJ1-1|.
CASSLEFMNTEAFF
TGTGCCAGCAGCTTAGAGTTCATGAACACTGAAGCTTTCTTT
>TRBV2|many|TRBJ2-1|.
CASRRGLGYNEQFF
TGTGCCAGCAGGAGGGGGTTGGGTTACAATGAGCAGTTCTTC
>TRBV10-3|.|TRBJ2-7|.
CAISPAQSYEQYF
TGTGCCATCTCCCCCGCTCAGTCCTACGAGCAGTACTTC